These 16 T cell receptor beta chains came from one sample sequenced in a study of blood T cell repertoires in COVID-19 (dated by TCRdb to the early 2020s). Libraries were built with the immunoSEQ multiplex PCR assay. The immuneACCESS repertoire file appears here via TCRdb, limited to in-frame rearrangements. These files lack a portion of the clones; in checked studies, under half of the deficit traces to unresolved V genes, and the cause of the others is not known. The sample table shows about 480,000 clones, and nearly 90% are seen once. 0.9% of the sample goes to the ten largest clones. Sequenced: peripheral blood. The receptors originated from a man younger than 35 with COVID-19, enrolled during active disease.

The chain has TRBV6-5 and TRBJ2-5, with TRBD1 matching over 7 bases. The CDR3 has 15 residues. Germline V lookup: CDR1 MNHEY, CDR2 SVGAGI. Trimming cost V 4 bases and J 2 bases; bases outside gene matches: 7. The CDR3 DNA sequence: TGTGCCAGCAGTTGGAATCCGGGACAGCAAGAGACCCAGTACTTC. It codes for CASSWNPGQQETQYF.

The CDR3 DNA reads TGTGCCAGCAGCCCAAGTTGGGGGGGTAAGGAAGCTTTCTTT. Protein: CASSPSWGGKEAFF. This sequence joins TRBV11-2 and TRBJ1-1; D may be TRBD1 (5 bases). The germline V gene encodes CDR1 SGHAT and CDR2 FQNNGV. The CDR3 is 14 amino acids. With 5 bases removed from V and 8 bases from J, the gap between germline ends came to 18 bases.

The genes are TRBV5-6 and TRBJ1-1, with a tentative D call TRBD1 (6 bases). The CDR3 totals 11 residues. Germline-derived CDR1 and CDR2 are SGHDT and YYEEEE. Trimming removed 4 bases from V and 11 bases from J, with 12 bases in between. CDR3 residues: CASSLGGGAFF. The CDR3 DNA reads TGTGCCAGCAGCCTGGGCGGGGGCGCTTTCTTT.

The chain employs TRBV7-9 and TRBJ1-2; D not certain. This CDR3 spans 13 amino acids. With 1 base removed from V and 7 bases from J, the gap between germline ends came to 10 bases. Germline values: CDR1 SEHNR, CDR2 FQNEAQ (reference sequence). The CDR3 spells CASSLVGRGGYTF. CDR3 DNA: TGTGCCAGCAGCTTAGTGGGTCGGGGTGGCTACACCTTC. Full variable domain (rest looked up from reference TRBV7-9 and TRBJ1-2): DTGVSQNPRHKITKRGQNVTFRCDPISEHNRLYWYRQTLGQGPEFLTYFQNEAQLEKSRLLSDRFSAERPKGSFSTLEIQRTEQGDSAMYLCASSLVGRGGYTFGSGTRLTVV.

The V and J genes are TRBV6-6 and TRBJ2-5, with D possibly TRBD1 on 5 matching bases. The CDR3 consists of 15 residues. Germline V gene data show CDR1 as MNHNY and CDR2 as SVGAGI (reference sequence). Trimming cost V 2 bases and J 1 base, with 11 bases left between them. The CDR3 loop reads CASSYTIQGQETQYF. For the CDR3, the DNA is TGTGCCAGCAGTTACACTATCCAGGGCCAAGAGACCCAGTACTTC.

The chain is built from TRBV7-8 and TRBJ1-5; D remains unclear. This CDR3 contains 15 residues. V was trimmed by 3 bases and J by 8 bases, leaving 17 bases between them. Germline values: CDR1 SGHVS, CDR2 FQNEAQ. CDR3 amino acids: CASSFPGFPVEPQHF. The CDR3 DNA sequence: TGTGCCAGCAGCTTCCCCGGTTTCCCGGTGGAGCCCCAGCATTTT. Looking up the rest from reference TRBV7-8 and TRBJ1-5 gives the full variable domain: GAGVSQSPRYKVAKRGQDVALRCDPISGHVSLFWYQQALGQGPEFLTYFQNEAQLDKSGLPSDRFFAERPEGSVSTLKIQRTQQEDSAVYLCASSFPGFPVEPQHFGDGTRLSIL.

The CDR3 spells CASSPPSGIYEQYF. The CDR3 DNA reads as TGTGCCAGCTCACCACCCTCAGGTATCTACGAGCAGTACTTC. The V and J genes are TRBV18 and TRBJ2-7; D not certain. Germline V CDR1 and CDR2: KGHSH, LQKENI. V lost 0 bases and J 3 bases, leaving 9 bases between the germline ends. The CDR3 is made up of 14 amino acids.

The rearrangement links TRBV5-1 to TRBJ2-3, with D possibly being TRBD2 (6 bases). The CDR3 totals 13 residues. The V gene lost 4 bases and the J gene lost 8 bases, with 14 bases spanning the gap. Germline V gene data show CDR1 as SGHRS and CDR2 as YFSETQ. The chain's CDR3 is CASSAAGSGTQYF. DNA for the CDR3: TGCGCCAGCAGCGCCGCGGGGAGCGGTACGCAGTATTTT.

The J gene is TRBJ1-4, the V gene TRBV3-1 (or the pseudogene TRBV3-2); maybe TRBD1 (5 bases). The CDR3 spans 13 residues. V lost 3 bases, J lost 6 bases, and 8 bases lay in between. Germline V gene sequence: CDR1 LGHDT, CDR2 YNNKEL (reference sequence). The CDR3 protein is CASSHAGYEKLFF. The CDR3 nucleotides read TGTGCCAGCAGCCACGCAGGGTATGAAAAACTGTTTTTT.

V usage is TRBV5-1 and J usage is TRBJ1-4; D remains ambiguous. CDR3 length equals 13 residues. The V gene lost 4 bases and the J gene lost 10 bases, with 14 bases spanning the gap. The V gene's germline CDR1 is SGHRS and CDR2 YFSETQ. The CDR3 coding sequence is TGCGCCAGCAGCAAGTCTCCTGAGGGAAAACTGTTTTTT. Protein sequence: CASSKSPEGKLFF.

The chain uses TRBV18 and TRBJ1-5; unclear D gene. The CDR3 spans 15 residues. The V gene's germline CDR1 is KGHSH and CDR2 LQKENI. V gave up 1 base and J gave up 5 bases, with 12 bases separating them. The CDR3 loop reads CASSPQGRPDQPQHF. The CDR3 nucleotides are TGTGCCAGCTCACCACAAGGCAGGCCAGATCAGCCCCAGCATTTT.

This clone appeared a few times. The rearrangement uses TRBV28 and TRBJ1-1; D ambiguous. Germline V gene sequence: CDR1 MDHEN, CDR2 SYDVKM. Trimming stripped 3 bases from V and 11 bases from J, with 13 bases between. The CDR3 runs 12 residues. The CDR3 DNA is TGTGCCAGCAGTTTTGGGCCTGGGTTGGCTTTCTTT. It specifies CASSFGPGLAFF. The whole variable domain, filled in from reference TRBV28 and TRBJ1-1, reads DVKVTQSSRYLVKRTGEKVFLECVQDMDHENMFWYRQDPGLGLRLIYFSYDVKMKEKGDIPEGYSVSREKKERFSLILESASTNQTSMYLCASSFGPGLAFFGQGTRLTVV.

The chain has TRBV6-4 and TRBJ2-3, with a weak D call TRBD2 (5 bases). The CDR3 consists of 14 residues. V lost 4 bases, J lost 2 bases, and 10 bases lay in between. Germline V lookup: CDR1 MRHNA, CDR2 SNTAGT. As DNA, the CDR3 is TGTGCCAGCAGTGCCAGCGGTAACACAGATACGCAGTATTTT. This gives the protein CASSASGNTDTQYF.

The CDR3 coding sequence is TGTGCCACCAGTGATAGCCGACAGGGACCCACCGGGGAGCTGTTTTTT. As protein: CATSDSRQGPTGELFF. V and J are TRBV24-1 and TRBJ2-2; 7 nucleotides line up with TRBD1. The germline CDR1 and CDR2 sequences are KGHDR and SFDVKD. V trimming: 3 bases; J trimming: 4 bases; junction bases outside the gene matches: 7. The CDR3 has 16 residues.

This sequence joins TRBV6-1 and TRBJ2-1, with D perhaps TRBD2 (6 bases). This CDR3 is built from 17 residues. V dropped 3 bases and J dropped 6 bases, with 21 bases sitting between them. CDR1 is MNHNS, CDR2 SASEGT, per germline. As DNA, the CDR3 is TGTGCCAGCAGTGAGCCCGTACCCCTGGCGGGACCCAATGAGCAGTTCTTC. This codes for CASSEPVPLAGPNEQFF.

The genes are TRBV7-9 and TRBJ1-2; perhaps TRBD1 as D (6 bases). Germline V gene lookup returns CDR1 SEHNR and CDR2 FQNEAQ (reference sequence). The V end was cut by 5 bases, the J end by 7 bases, with 17 bases between. The CDR3 has 14 amino acids. Written as DNA, the CDR3 is TGTGCCAGCAGCCCCTGGACAGCCCGGGTTGGCTACACCTTC. This translates into CASSPWTARVGYTF.